This T cell receptor (beta chain) comes out of a study of blood T cell repertoires in COVID-19. About the research overall: Sites across the United States, Italy and Spain contributed samples from acute and convalescent COVID-19. Sample material is recorded as cDNA or gDNA derived from T cells, B-cell-depleted T cells, or PBMCs.

As originally analysed: Quantification of nucleated cells was approximated via reference gene primer amplification. The repertoire was sequenced with immunoSEQ multiplex PCR; TCRdb's copy has only in-frame clones and lacks some. V and J calls and clone size follow that table, whereas D and trimming were derived from the DNA. The sample lists under 20,000 clones; more than 65% were seen once. Seattle-derived patients entered the study during active infection and were followed longitudinally. The CDR3 contains 15 residues. CDR1 is SGHTA and CDR2 is FQGNSA in the germline V gene. Deletions cut 2 bases from V and 0 bases from J, with 8 bases between.

This clonotype was obtained from a man aged 70 or older with COVID-19, enrolled during active disease. This chain links TRBV7-2 with TRBJ1-3, with D possibly matching TRBD1 (5 bases). Sequences were obtained from peripheral blood. This CDR3 is CASSLRQGSGNTIYF. The CDR3 DNA is TGTGCCAGCAGCTTAAGGCAGGGCTCTGGAAACACCATATATTTT.